This entry lists 29 T cell receptor beta chains sequenced from one sample in a study of T cells in Graves' hyperthyroidism and ophthalmopathy. RNA transcripts were the template for amplifying TCR beta CDR3 regions. Using the HTBI primer set, a first-round RT-PCR was run on the TCR CDR3. TCRdb re-analysed the multiplex PCR reads in MiXCR, keeping a single row per CDR3 protein. The data show roughly 290,000 distinct CDR3 sequences, 13% seen once. The sample was blood. The receptors stem from a woman aged 25 to 39 with Graves' hyperthyroidism that later progressed to Graves' ophthalmopathy.

The rearrangement links TRBV10-3 to TRBJ2-1, with D uncertain. The CDR3 extends over 13 amino acids. Germline V gene sequence: CDR1 ENHRY, CDR2 SYGVKD. Trimming cost V 4 bases and J 10 bases, with 14 bases left between them. This chain's CDR3 is CAISGVGGLEQFF. Written as DNA, the CDR3 is TGTGCCATCAGTGGGGTTGGCGGTTTAGAGCAGTTCTTC.

The V and J genes are TRBV19 and TRBJ1-5; D is undetermined. The germline V gene has CDR1 LNHDA and CDR2 SQIVND (reference sequence). This CDR3 has 12 amino acids. With 2 bases removed from V and 6 bases from J, the gap between germline ends came to 5 bases. The CDR3 region is CASSIPTQPQHF. The CDR3 bases are TGTGCCAGTAGTATACCCACTCAGCCCCAGCATTTT.

V usage is TRBV6-2 or TRBV6-3 and J usage is TRBJ2-2, with a weak D call TRBD2 (6 bases). This CDR3 region has 15 residues. Germline lookup yields CDR1 MNHEY and CDR2 SVGEGT. Between the trimmed V and J ends, which lost 7 bases and 1 base, there was a span of 13 bases. This CDR3 is CASNLVSGNTGELFF. The CDR3 nucleotides are TGTGCCAGCAATCTAGTTAGCGGGAACACCGGGGAGCTGTTTTTT.

This clonotype was observed a handful of times. The junction departs from the called germline gene at one end, perhaps through a read error. This chain links TRBV18 with TRBJ2-5; perhaps TRBD1 as D (6 bases). CDR3 size: 14 residues. The germline CDR1 and CDR2 sequences are KGHSH and LQKENI. CDR3: CANSPPGQRETQYF. The CDR3 nucleotides read TGTGCCAACTCACCCCCCGGACAGAGGGAGACCCAGTACTTC.

This clonotype was detected ten times or more. The chain has TRBV6-5 and TRBJ2-5, with 8 bases aligning to TRBD1. The trim removed 6 bases at V and 4 bases at J, leaving 7 bases unmatched. CDR3 length equals 14 residues. Germline CDR1 and CDR2: MNHEY and SVGAGI. CDR3: CASRLDRVTETQYF. In DNA, the CDR3 is TGTGCCAGCAGACTGGACAGGGTAACAGAGACCCAGTACTTC.

Many counts were recorded for this clonotype. This chain uses TRBV28 with TRBJ1-2; D call uncertain. The germline gives CDR1 MDHEN, CDR2 SYDVKM. This CDR3 region has 14 residues. The ends were cut back, 0 bases at V and 2 bases at J, with 7 bases in the middle. Here the CDR3 DNA reads TGTGCCAGCAGTTTATGGGCAGCCAACTATGGCTACACCTTC. Translated: CASSLWAANYGYTF.

DNA of the CDR3: TGTGCCAGCAGCTTAGATCTGGGGGGTGGCTATGGCTACACCTTC. This gives the protein CASSLDLGGGYGYTF. The chain uses TRBV11-2 and TRBJ1-2, with D perhaps TRBD1 (5 bases). Trimming stripped 0 bases from V and 4 bases from J, with 12 bases between. Germline assignment: CDR1 SGHAT and CDR2 FQNNGV. The CDR3 has 15 residues.

The J gene is TRBJ2-2, the V gene TRBV29-1; D is perhaps TRBD1 (6 bases). This CDR3 is built from 12 residues. V was trimmed by 4 bases and J by 5 bases, leaving 8 bases between them. Germline V gives CDR1 SQVTM, CDR2 ANQGSEA. The chain's CDR3 is CSVVRGTGELFF. The DNA of the CDR3 is TGCAGCGTTGTAAGGGGGACCGGGGAGCTGTTTTTT.

The V call is TRBV29-1, the J call TRBJ1-2, with D possibly matching TRBD1 (6 bases). The CDR3 is made up of 16 amino acids. Germline V gene lookup returns CDR1 SQVTM and CDR2 ANQGSEA. With 0 bases removed from V and 4 bases from J, the gap between germline ends came to 18 bases. This CDR3 reads CSVEEHRQGIVYGYTF. DNA of the CDR3: TGCAGCGTTGAAGAACATCGGCAGGGGATTGTCTATGGCTACACCTTC.

In its sample, this clonotype was seen many times. The chain is built from TRBV12-3 or TRBV12-4 and TRBJ2-7; tentatively, D is TRBD2 (5 bases). The germline V and J ends were trimmed by 3 bases and 6 bases, with 9 bases remaining between them. CDR3 length: 12 residues. CDR3 DNA sequence: TGTGCCAGCAGTTTCGGGGAGCTCGAGCAGTACTTC. This translates into CASSFGELEQYF.

Many counts were recorded for this clonotype. The chain is built from TRBV7-2 and TRBJ2-3; maybe TRBD1 (6 bases). The V gene lost 6 bases and the J gene lost 1 base, with 11 bases spanning the gap. Germline lookup yields CDR1 SGHTA and CDR2 FQGNSA. The CDR3 is made up of 14 amino acids. CDR3 coding DNA: TGTGCCAGCAGGCAGACAGGTGGCACAGATACGCAGTATTTT. This encodes CASRQTGGTDTQYF.

This clonotype was seen at least ten times. This sequence joins TRBV9 and TRBJ2-7; 11 nucleotides agree with TRBD2. This CDR3 is built from 18 residues. The V and J ends lost 1 base and 0 bases, in that order; junction bases with no gene match: 9. CDR1 and CDR2 (germline): SGDLS, YYNGEE. CDR3 protein: CASSVPHTSGRSSYEQYF. The DNA for the CDR3 is TGTGCCAGCAGCGTACCCCATACTAGCGGGAGAAGCTCCTACGAGCAGTACTTC. Looking up the rest from reference TRBV9 and TRBJ2-7 gives the full variable domain: DSGVTQTPKHLITATGQRVTLRCSPRSGDLSVYWYQQSLDQGLQFLIQYYNGEERAKGNILERFSAQQFPDLHSELNLSSLELGDSALYFCASSVPHTSGRSSYEQYFGPGTRLTVT.

This clonotype was counted ten times or more. The V and J genes are TRBV7-9 and TRBJ2-2; D uncertain. Germline V gene sequence: CDR1 SEHNR, CDR2 FQNEAQ (reference sequence). Between the trimmed V and J ends, which lost 1 base and 7 bases, there was a span of 7 bases. The CDR3 covers 13 residues. The CDR3 is CASSLVAGGELFF. The CDR3 DNA is TGTGCCAGCAGCTTAGTGGCAGGCGGGGAGCTGTTTTTT.

This clonotype was detected many times. The J gene is TRBJ2-1, the V gene TRBV6-1; 8 nucleotides line up with TRBD1. This CDR3 comprises 15 residues. Trimming took 3 bases from V and 7 from J; bases not matched to a gene: 8. Germline V CDR1 and CDR2: MNHNS, SASEGT. The CDR3 reads CASSEPGGILNEQFF. CDR3 in DNA: TGTGCCAGCAGTGAGCCAGGGGGCATTTTAAATGAGCAGTTCTTC.

This clonotype has a count of ten or more. The rearrangement uses TRBV2 and TRBJ1-1; D uncertain. This CDR3 has 13 amino acids. Deletions cut 7 bases from V and 1 base from J, with 10 bases between. In germline, CDR1 is SNHLY, CDR2 FYNNEI. CDR3 DNA sequence: TGTGCCAGCATCCAGGTAGGGAACACTGAAGCTTTCTTT. Its protein product is CASIQVGNTEAFF.

This clonotype was observed many times. The junction differs from germline at one of its ends, possibly a read error. The V and J genes are TRBV19 and TRBJ2-1; TRBD2 might be the D (6 bases). CDR3 length equals 14 residues. Germline CDR1 and CDR2: LNHDA and SQIVND (reference sequence). The CDR3 DNA sequence: TGTGCCAGTAGTGTAGACCTAGCGCTCGATGAGCAGTTCTTC. Translating gives CASSVDLALDEQFF. Filled out from reference TRBV19 and TRBJ2-1, the complete variable domain reads DGGITQSPKYLFRKEGQNVTLSCEQNLNHDAMYWYRQDPGQGLRLIYYSQIVNDFQKGDIAEGYSVSREKKESFPLTVTSAQKNPTAFYLCASSVDLALDEQFFGPGTRLTVL.

This clonotype was seen ten or more times. The rearrangement uses TRBV13 and TRBJ1-1, with D possibly TRBD1 on 5 matching bases. Per the germline V gene, CDR1 is PRHDT and CDR2 is FYEKMQ (reference sequence). Trimming removed 5 bases at V and 11 bases at J, with 27 bases between. The CDR3 consists of 16 residues. This CDR3 is CASSVWEVRIQGDAFF. DNA for the CDR3: TGTGCCAGCAGCGTCTGGGAGGTCAGGATCCAGGGTGACGCTTTCTTT. The full variable domain, rest sourced from reference TRBV13 and TRBJ1-1, is AAGVIQSPRHLIKEKRETATLKCYPIPRHDTVYWYQQGPGQDPQFLISFYEKMQSDKGSIPDRFSAQQFSDYHSELNMSSLELGDSALYFCASSVWEVRIQGDAFFGQGTRLTVV.

Many counts were recorded for this clonotype. V gene TRBV7-9 combines with J gene TRBJ1-4; 10 bases fit TRBD1. Germline CDR1 is SEHNR and CDR2 is FQNEAQ (reference sequence). This CDR3 is built from 18 residues. Losses at the gene ends were 4 bases for V and 8 bases for J; bases not matched to a gene: 16. The CDR3 DNA sequence: TGTGCCAGCAGCTCCGAGGAGGGACAGGGGAGGTTCAAGGAAAAACTGTTTTTT. It is translated as CASSSEEGQGRFKEKLFF.

As regards this clonotype: A much larger clone differs by one base, so this may be a read error. This CDR3 is CASSNPGTAYEQYF. DNA for the CDR3: TGTGCCAGTAGTAACCCCGGGACAGCCTACGAGCAGTACTTC. The chain couples TRBV19 to TRBJ2-7; 7 bases align to TRBD1. This CDR3 region has 14 residues. The V and J ends lost 4 bases and 2 bases, in that order; junction bases with no gene match: 5. Per germline, CDR1 LNHDA and CDR2 SQIVND (reference sequence). The whole variable domain, remainder taken from reference TRBV19 and TRBJ2-7, is DGGITQSPKYLFRKEGQNVTLSCEQNLNHDAMYWYRQDPGQGLRLIYYSQIVNDFQKGDIAEGYSVSREKKESFPLTVTSAQKNPTAFYLCASSNPGTAYEQYFGPGTRLTVT.

This clonotype was seen a few times. The rearrangement joins TRBV6-1 to TRBJ2-2; 8 bases match TRBD2. The junction had 14 bases not matched to a gene; V was cut back by 5 bases and J by 9 bases. This CDR3 has 16 residues. Germline V CDR1 and CDR2: MNHNS, SASEGT. The CDR3 DNA follows: TGTGCCAGCAGTTACCCCTCACGGGAGGGCCTTTGGGAGCTGTTTTTT. This translates into CASSYPSREGLWELFF.

This clonotype was seen many times. The chain links TRBV2 to TRBJ2-7; the D is unclear. Germline CDR1 and CDR2: SNHLY and FYNNEI. This CDR3 has 13 amino acids. V was shortened by 7 bases and J by 4 bases, with 14 bases between the two germline ends. This chain's CDR3 is CASNQASEYEQYF. In nucleotides, the CDR3 is TGTGCCAGCAACCAGGCTAGTGAGTACGAGCAGTACTTC.

This clonotype has ten or more counts. The gene calls are TRBV6-1 and TRBJ2-3; no clear D. This CDR3 contains 12 residues. Germline V CDR1 and CDR2: MNHNS, SASEGT. Trimming removed 5 bases at V and 4 bases at J, with 7 bases between. In nucleotides, the CDR3 is TGTGCCAGCAGTTCCACGGCAGATACGCAGTATTTT. This gives the protein CASSSTADTQYF.

This clonotype was observed at least ten times. The chain has TRBV6-5 and TRBJ2-7; D may correspond to TRBD1 or TRBD2 (6 bases each). The V gene's germline CDR1 is MNHEY and CDR2 SVGAGI. The V end lost 2 bases, the J end lost 5 bases, and 13 bases lay between the germline ends. The CDR3 has 14 residues. The CDR3 is CASSYGGPRHEQYF. The CDR3 DNA is TGTGCCAGCAGTTACGGGGGGCCCCGTCACGAGCAGTACTTC.

This clonotype appeared many times. V and J are TRBV30 and TRBJ1-1; tentatively, D is TRBD1 (5 bases). CDR3 length equals 12 residues. The ends were cut back, 1 base at V and 6 bases at J, with 9 bases in the middle. Germline V gene data show CDR1 as GTSNPN and CDR2 as SVGIG (reference sequence). The CDR3 DNA follows: TGTGCCTGGAGTGAAGGGGCGGCTGAAGCTTTCTTT. It translates to CAWSEGAAEAFF.

The table lists this clonotype with many counts. CDR3 loop: CASSQGGQGNYGYTF. Here the CDR3 DNA reads TGTGCCAGCAGTCAAGGGGGCCAGGGTAACTATGGCTACACCTTC. This chain links TRBV6-1 with TRBJ1-2, with 7 bases aligning to TRBD1. Germline V gene sequence: CDR1 MNHNS, CDR2 SASEGT. After removal of 5 bases from V and 1 base from J, the junction contained 7 bases not matched to a gene. The CDR3 runs 15 residues.

This clonotype has more than one count but fewer than ten. This may be a read error: a much more frequent sequence differs by one nucleotide. This sequence joins TRBV6-1 and TRBJ2-3; D gene ambiguous. The CDR3 has 15 amino acids. With 8 bases removed from V and 0 bases from J, the gap between germline ends came to 15 bases. Germline V CDR1 and CDR2: MNHNS, SASEGT. The CDR3 nucleotides are TGTGCCAGCGGAACCTTTTGGTCTAGCACAGATACGCAGTATTTT. This gives the protein CASGTFWSSTDTQYF.

This clonotype was observed a few times. The J gene is TRBJ2-5, the V gene TRBV7-8, with 13 nucleotides matching TRBD2. The CDR3 totals 17 residues. Germline V gives CDR1 SGHVS, CDR2 FQNEAQ. V lost 1 base, J lost 4 bases, and 6 bases stayed unmatched. The CDR3 protein is CASSLEGLAGVGETQYF. In DNA, the CDR3 is TGTGCCAGCAGCTTAGAAGGACTAGCGGGAGTAGGAGAGACCCAGTACTTC.

This clonotype was picked up a small number of times. CDR3: CSARFSLYNSPLHF. The CDR3 DNA is TGCAGTGCTAGATTCAGCCTTTATAATTCACCCCTCCACTTT. The chain joins TRBV20-1 to TRBJ1-6; no clear D gene. The ends were cut back, 2 bases at V and 4 bases at J, with 9 bases in the middle. The CDR3 totals 14 residues. From germline, CDR1 is DFQATT and CDR2 SNEGSKA (reference sequence).

V and J are TRBV7-2 and TRBJ2-3; either TRBD1 or TRBD2 may fit D (5 bases each). V lost 5 bases and J 6 bases, leaving 21 bases between the germline ends. This CDR3 has 16 residues. The germline CDR1 and CDR2 sequences are SGHTA and FQGNSA. The CDR3 DNA sequence: TGTGCCAGCAGCCGAGGGGACGCGGCGGACCTGGATACGCAGTATTTT. This codes for CASSRGDAADLDTQYF.